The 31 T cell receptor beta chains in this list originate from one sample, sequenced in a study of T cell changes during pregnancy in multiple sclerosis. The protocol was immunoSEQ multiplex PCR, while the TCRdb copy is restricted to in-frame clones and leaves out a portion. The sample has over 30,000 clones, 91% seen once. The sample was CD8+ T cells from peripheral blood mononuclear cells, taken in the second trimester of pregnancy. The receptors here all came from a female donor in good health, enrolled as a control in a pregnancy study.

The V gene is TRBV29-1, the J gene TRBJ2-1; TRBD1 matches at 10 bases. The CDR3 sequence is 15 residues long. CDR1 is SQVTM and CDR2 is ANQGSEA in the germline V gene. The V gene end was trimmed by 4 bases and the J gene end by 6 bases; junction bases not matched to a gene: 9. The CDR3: CSVVQTGGFSNEQFF. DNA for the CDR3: TGCAGCGTTGTGCAGACAGGGGGCTTTTCCAATGAGCAGTTCTTC.

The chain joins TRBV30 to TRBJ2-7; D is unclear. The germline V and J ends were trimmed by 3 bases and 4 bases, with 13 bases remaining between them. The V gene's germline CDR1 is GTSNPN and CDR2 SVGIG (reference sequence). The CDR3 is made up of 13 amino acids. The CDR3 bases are TGTGCCTGGAGGGTACCGGGTCGGTACGAGCAGTACTTC. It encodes CAWRVPGRYEQYF.

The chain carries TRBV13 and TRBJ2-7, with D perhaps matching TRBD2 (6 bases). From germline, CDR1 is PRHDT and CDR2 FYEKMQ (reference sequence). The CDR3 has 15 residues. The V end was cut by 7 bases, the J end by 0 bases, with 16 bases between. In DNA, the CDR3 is TGTGCCAGCATGGTCGCGGCGGGGTCCTCCTACGAGCAGTACTTC. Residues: CASMVAAGSSYEQYF. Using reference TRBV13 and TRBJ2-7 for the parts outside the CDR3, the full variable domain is AAGVIQSPRHLIKEKRETATLKCYPIPRHDTVYWYQQGPGQDPQFLISFYEKMQSDKGSIPDRFSAQQFSDYHSELNMSSLELGDSALYFCASMVAAGSSYEQYFGPGTRLTVT.

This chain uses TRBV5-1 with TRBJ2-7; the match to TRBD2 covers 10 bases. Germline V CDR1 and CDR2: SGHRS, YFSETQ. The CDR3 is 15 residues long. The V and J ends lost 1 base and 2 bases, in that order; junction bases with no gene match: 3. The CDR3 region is CASSLSLAGAYEQYF. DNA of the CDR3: TGCGCCAGCAGCTTGAGTCTAGCGGGGGCCTACGAGCAGTACTTC. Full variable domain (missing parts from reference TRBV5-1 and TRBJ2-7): KAGVTQTPRYLIKTRGQQVTLSCSPISGHRSVSWYQQTPGQGLQFLFEYFSETQRNKGNFPGRFSGRQFSNSRSEMNVSTLELGDSALYLCASSLSLAGAYEQYFGPGTRLTVT.

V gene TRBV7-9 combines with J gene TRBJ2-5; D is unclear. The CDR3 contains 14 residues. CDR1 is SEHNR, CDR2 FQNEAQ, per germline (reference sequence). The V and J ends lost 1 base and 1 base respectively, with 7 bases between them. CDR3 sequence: CASSLVGSQETQYF. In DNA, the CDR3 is TGTGCCAGCAGCTTAGTTGGCAGCCAAGAGACCCAGTACTTC.

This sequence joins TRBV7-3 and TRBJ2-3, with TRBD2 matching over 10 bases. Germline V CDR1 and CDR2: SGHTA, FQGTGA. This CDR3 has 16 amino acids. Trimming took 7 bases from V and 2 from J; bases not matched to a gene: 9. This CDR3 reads CASTQGSGGATDTQYF. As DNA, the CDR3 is TGTGCCAGCACCCAGGGGAGCGGGGGGGCCACAGATACGCAGTATTTT.

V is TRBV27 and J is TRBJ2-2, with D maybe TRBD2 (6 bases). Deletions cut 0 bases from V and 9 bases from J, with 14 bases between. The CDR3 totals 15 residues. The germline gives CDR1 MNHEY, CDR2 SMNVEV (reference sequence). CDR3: CASSLSSGGSRELFF. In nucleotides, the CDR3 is TGTGCCAGCAGTTTATCGAGTGGGGGGTCGAGGGAGCTGTTTTTT.

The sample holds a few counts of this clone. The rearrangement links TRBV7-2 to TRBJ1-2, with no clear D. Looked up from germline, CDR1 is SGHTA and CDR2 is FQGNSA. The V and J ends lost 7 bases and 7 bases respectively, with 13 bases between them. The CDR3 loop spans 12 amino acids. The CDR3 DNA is TGTGCCAGCAAACCCGGTGAGGCTGGCTACACCTTC. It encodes CASKPGEAGYTF.

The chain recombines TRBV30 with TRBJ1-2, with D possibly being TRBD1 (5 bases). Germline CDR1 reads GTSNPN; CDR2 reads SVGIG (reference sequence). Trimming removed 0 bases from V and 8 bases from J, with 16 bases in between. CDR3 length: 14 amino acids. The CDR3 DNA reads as TGTGCCTGGAGTGTACAGGAGACGCCGTGGGGCTACACCTTC. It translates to CAWSVQETPWGYTF. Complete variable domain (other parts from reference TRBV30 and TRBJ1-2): SQTIHQWPATLVQPVGSPLSLECTVEGTSNPNLYWYRQAAGRGLQLLFYSVGIGQISSEVPQNLSASRPQDRQFILSSKKLLLSDSGFYLCAWSVQETPWGYTFGSGTRLTVV.

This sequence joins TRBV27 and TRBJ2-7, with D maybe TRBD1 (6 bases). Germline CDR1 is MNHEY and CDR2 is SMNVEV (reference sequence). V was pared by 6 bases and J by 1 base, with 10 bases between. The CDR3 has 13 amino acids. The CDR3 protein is CASRVRGSYEQYF. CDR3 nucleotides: TGTGCCAGCAGAGTCAGGGGTTCCTACGAGCAGTACTTC.

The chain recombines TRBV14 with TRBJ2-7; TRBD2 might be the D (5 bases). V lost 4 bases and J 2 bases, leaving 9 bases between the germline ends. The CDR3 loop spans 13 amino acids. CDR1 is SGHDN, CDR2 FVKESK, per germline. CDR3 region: CASSRAEAYEQYF. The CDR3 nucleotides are TGTGCCAGCAGCCGCGCGGAGGCCTACGAGCAGTACTTC.

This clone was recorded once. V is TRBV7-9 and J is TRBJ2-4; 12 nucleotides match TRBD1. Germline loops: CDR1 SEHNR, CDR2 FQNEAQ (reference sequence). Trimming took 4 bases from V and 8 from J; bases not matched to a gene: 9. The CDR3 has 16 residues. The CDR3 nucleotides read TGTGCCAGCAGCTCCGGGACAGGGGGCTTCACAGACATTCAGTACTTC. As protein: CASSSGTGGFTDIQYF.

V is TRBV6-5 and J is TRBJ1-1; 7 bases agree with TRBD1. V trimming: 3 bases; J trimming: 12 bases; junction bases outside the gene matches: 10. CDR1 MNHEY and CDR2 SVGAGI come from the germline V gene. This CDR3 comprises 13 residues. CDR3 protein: CASSYTGVKTPFF. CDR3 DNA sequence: TGTGCCAGCAGTTATACAGGGGTTAAGACGCCTTTCTTT.

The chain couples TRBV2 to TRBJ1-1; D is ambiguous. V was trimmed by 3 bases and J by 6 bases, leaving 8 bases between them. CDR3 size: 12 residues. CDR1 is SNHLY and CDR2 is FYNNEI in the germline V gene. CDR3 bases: TGTGCCAGCAGTGAGGCCCTAGCTGAAGCTTTCTTT. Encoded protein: CASSEALAEAFF. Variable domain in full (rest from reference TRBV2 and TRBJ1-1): EPEVTQTPSHQVTQMGQEVILRCVPISNHLYFYWYRQILGQKVEFLVSFYNNEISEKSEIFDDQFSVERPDGSNFTLKIRSTKLEDSAMYFCASSEALAEAFFGQGTRLTVV.

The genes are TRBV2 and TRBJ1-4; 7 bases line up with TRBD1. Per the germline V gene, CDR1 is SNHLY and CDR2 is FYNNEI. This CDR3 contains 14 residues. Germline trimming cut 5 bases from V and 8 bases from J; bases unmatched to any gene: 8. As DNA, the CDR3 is TGTGCCAGCAGTCTCTCGACAGGGAAGGAAAAACTGTTTTTT. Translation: CASSLSTGKEKLFF.

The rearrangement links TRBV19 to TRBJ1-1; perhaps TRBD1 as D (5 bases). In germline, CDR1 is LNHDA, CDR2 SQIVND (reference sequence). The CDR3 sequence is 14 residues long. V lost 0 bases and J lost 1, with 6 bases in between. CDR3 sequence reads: CASSIDTGNTEAFF. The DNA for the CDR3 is TGTGCCAGTAGTATAGATACAGGGAACACTGAAGCTTTCTTT. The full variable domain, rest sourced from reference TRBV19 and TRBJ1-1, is DGGITQSPKYLFRKEGQNVTLSCEQNLNHDAMYWYRQDPGQGLRLIYYSQIVNDFQKGDIAEGYSVSREKKESFPLTVTSAQKNPTAFYLCASSIDTGNTEAFFGQGTRLTVV.

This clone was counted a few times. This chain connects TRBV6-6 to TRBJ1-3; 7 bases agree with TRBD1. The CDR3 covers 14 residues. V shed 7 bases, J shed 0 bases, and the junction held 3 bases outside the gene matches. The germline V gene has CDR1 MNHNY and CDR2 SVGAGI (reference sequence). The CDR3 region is CASTRQGSGNTIYF. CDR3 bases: TGTGCCAGCACCCGACAGGGCTCTGGAAACACCATATATTTT.

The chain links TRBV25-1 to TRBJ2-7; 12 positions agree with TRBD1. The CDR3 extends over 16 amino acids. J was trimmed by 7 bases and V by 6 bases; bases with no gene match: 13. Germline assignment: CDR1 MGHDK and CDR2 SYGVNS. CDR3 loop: CASSEYGTGGLGEQYF. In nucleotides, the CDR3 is TGTGCCAGCAGCGAGTACGGGACAGGGGGCTTGGGGGAGCAGTACTTC.

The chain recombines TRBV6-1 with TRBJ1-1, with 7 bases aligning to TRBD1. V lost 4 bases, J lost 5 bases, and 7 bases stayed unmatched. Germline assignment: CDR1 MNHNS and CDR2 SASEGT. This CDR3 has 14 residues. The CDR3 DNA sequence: TGTGCCAGCAGTGTGACAGGGTTAGGAACTGAAGCTTTCTTT. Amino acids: CASSVTGLGTEAFF.

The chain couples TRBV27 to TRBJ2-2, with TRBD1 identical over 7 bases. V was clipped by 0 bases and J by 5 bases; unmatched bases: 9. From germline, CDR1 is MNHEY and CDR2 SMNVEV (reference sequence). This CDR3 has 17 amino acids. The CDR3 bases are TGTGCCAGCAGTTTATCCTTGCCAGGGGGTTTTACCGGGGAGCTGTTTTTT. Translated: CASSLSLPGGFTGELFF.

DNA for the CDR3: TGCGCCAGCAGCCAATCCCCGACGGGAAACTATGGCTACACCTTC. The encoded protein is CASSQSPTGNYGYTF. The rearrangement uses TRBV4-3 and TRBJ1-2; no clear D gene. Deletions cut 2 bases from V and 2 bases from J, with 12 bases between. Germline CDR1 LGHNA, CDR2 YSLEER. The length of the CDR3 is 15 residues.

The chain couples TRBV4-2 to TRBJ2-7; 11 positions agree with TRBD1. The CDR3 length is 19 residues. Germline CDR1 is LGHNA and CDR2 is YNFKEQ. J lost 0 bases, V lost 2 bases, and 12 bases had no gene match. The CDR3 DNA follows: TGTGCCAGCAGCCAACCTGGGACAGGGGGTTCGCTGAGCTCCTACGAGCAGTACTTC. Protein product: CASSQPGTGGSLSSYEQYF.

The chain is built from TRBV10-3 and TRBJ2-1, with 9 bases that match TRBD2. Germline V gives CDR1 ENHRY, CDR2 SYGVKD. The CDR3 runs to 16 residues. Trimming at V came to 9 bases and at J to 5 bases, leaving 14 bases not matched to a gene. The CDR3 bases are TGTGCCATTTATGATCGGGATAGCGGGGGCCACAATGAGCAGTTCTTC. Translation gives CAIYDRDSGGHNEQFF.

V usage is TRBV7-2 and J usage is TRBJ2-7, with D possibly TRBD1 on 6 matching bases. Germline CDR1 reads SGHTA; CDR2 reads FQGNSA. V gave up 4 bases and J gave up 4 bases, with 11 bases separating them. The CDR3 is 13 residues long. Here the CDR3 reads CASSYWDTYEQYF. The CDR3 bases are TGTGCCAGCAGCTACTGGGACACGTACGAGCAGTACTTC.

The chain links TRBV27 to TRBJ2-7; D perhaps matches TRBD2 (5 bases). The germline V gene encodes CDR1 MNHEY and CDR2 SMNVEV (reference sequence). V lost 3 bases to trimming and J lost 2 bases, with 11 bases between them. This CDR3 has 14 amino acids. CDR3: CASSFARTAYEQYF. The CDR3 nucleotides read TGTGCCAGCAGTTTCGCTAGGACTGCCTACGAGCAGTACTTC.

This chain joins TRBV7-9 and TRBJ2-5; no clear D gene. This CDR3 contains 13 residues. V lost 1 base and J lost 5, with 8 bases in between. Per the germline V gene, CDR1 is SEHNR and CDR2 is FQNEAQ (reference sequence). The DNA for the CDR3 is TGTGCCAGCAGCTTAGAGGCGAGGGAGACCCAGTACTTC. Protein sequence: CASSLEARETQYF.

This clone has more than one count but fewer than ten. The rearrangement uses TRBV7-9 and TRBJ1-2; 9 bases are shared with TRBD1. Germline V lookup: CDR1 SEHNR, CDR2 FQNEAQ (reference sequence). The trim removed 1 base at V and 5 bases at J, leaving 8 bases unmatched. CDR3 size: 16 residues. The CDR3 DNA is TGTGCCAGCAGCTTAGGGACAGGGGCGGAAAGATATGGCTACACCTTC. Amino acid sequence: CASSLGTGAERYGYTF.

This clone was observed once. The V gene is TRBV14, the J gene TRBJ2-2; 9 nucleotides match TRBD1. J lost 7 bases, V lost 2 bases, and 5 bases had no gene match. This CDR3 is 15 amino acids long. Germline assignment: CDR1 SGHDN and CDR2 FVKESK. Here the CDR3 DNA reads TGTGCCAGCAGCCAAACAGGGGGCGCGGGCGGGGAGCTGTTTTTT. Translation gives CASSQTGGAGGELFF.

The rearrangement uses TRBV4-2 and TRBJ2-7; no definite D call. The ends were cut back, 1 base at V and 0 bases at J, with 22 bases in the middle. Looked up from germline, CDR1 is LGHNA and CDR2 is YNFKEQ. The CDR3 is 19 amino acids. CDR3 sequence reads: CASSQVVLASQTGSYEQYF. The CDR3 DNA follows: TGTGCCAGCAGCCAAGTCGTCTTGGCAAGCCAAACGGGCTCCTACGAGCAGTACTTC.

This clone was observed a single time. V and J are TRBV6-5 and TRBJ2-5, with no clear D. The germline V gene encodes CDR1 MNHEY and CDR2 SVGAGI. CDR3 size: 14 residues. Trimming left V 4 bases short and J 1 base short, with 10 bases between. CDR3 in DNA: TGTGCCAGCAGTTCGTTGAGGTTCCAAGAGACCCAGTACTTC. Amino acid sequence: CASSSLRFQETQYF.

The CDR3 sequence: CASSLDERGAKRSGANVLTF. The CDR3 DNA is TGCGCCAGCAGCTTGGACGAGCGGGGGGCGAAAAGGTCTGGGGCCAACGTCCTGACTTTC. The V gene is TRBV5-1, the J gene TRBJ2-6, with 9 bases that match TRBD2. Germline assignment: CDR1 SGHRS and CDR2 YFSETQ. The CDR3 runs to 20 residues. Unmatched junction bases numbered 11, after V lost 0 bases and J lost 1 base. Full variable domain (missing parts from reference TRBV5-1 and TRBJ2-6): KAGVTQTPRYLIKTRGQQVTLSCSPISGHRSVSWYQQTPGQGLQFLFEYFSETQRNKGNFPGRFSGRQFSNSRSEMNVSTLELGDSALYLCASSLDERGAKRSGANVLTFGAGSRLTVL.